This T cell receptor (beta chain) was sequenced during a study of CD8+ T cells in alopecia areata. About the study: Tofacitinib administration to treated patients was oral, at 5 to 10 mg twice daily.

Sequencing templates came from extracted RNA that was reverse transcribed into cDNA. Libraries were prepared by immunoSEQ multiplex PCR; TCRdb keeps only in-frame clonotypes and omits some of them. The table records 45,000 to 70,000 clones, 96% of them present only once. Germline V gene sequence: CDR1 SQVTM, CDR2 ANQGSEA. This CDR3 comprises 14 residues. Trimming removed 5 bases from V and 4 bases from J; junction bases left unmatched: 9. The sequencing used CD8+ T cells sorted from blood, collected at week 0. The chain has TRBV29-1 and TRBJ1-2; 8 nucleotides agree with TRBD1. This sequence originates from a human donor with alopecia areata. CDR3 sequence (DNA): TGCAGCGTTCTTCAGGGGGCTGGCTCCTATGGCTACACCTTC. Residues: CSVLQGAGSYGYTF.